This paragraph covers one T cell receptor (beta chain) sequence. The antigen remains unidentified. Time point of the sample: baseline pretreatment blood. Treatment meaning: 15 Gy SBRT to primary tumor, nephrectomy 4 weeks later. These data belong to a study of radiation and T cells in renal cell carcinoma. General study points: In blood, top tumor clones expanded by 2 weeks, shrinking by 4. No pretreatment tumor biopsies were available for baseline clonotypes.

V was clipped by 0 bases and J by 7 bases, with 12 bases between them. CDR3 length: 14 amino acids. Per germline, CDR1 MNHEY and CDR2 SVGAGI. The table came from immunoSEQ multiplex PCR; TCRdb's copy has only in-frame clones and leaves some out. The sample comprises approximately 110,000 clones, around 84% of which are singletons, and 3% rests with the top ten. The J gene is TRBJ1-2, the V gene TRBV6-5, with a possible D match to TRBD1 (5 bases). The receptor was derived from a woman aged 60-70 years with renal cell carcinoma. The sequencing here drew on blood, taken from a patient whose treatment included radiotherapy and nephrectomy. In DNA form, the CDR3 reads TGTGCCAGCAGTTACTCGAGGCAGGGAGGTGGCTACACCTTC. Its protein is CASSYSRQGGGYTF.